This T cell receptor (beta chain) was sequenced in a study of preoperative IRX-2 immunotherapy in early breast cancer. Treatment of the sample: preoperative locoregional IRX-2 cytokine immunotherapy. Samples came from a phase Ib trial of preoperative locoregional IRX-2 cytokine immunotherapy. This CDR3 is 13 amino acids long. CDR1 and CDR2 from the germline V gene are MDHEN and SYDVKM. Between the trimmed V and J ends, which lost 4 bases and 8 bases, there was a span of 14 bases. Assay used: immunoSEQ multiplex PCR; TCRdb lists only in-frame clones, some missing. The data contain 40,000 or so clones, about 95% of them singletons.

Sequences were derived from tumor tissue, sampled after IRX-2 immunotherapy. This TCR derives from a human donor with breast cancer. The chain combines TRBV28 with TRBJ1-2; D perhaps matches TRBD1 (5 bases). This CDR3 reads CASSSDSARGYTF. The CDR3 DNA reads TGTGCCAGCAGTTCCGACAGTGCCAGAGGCTACACCTTC.